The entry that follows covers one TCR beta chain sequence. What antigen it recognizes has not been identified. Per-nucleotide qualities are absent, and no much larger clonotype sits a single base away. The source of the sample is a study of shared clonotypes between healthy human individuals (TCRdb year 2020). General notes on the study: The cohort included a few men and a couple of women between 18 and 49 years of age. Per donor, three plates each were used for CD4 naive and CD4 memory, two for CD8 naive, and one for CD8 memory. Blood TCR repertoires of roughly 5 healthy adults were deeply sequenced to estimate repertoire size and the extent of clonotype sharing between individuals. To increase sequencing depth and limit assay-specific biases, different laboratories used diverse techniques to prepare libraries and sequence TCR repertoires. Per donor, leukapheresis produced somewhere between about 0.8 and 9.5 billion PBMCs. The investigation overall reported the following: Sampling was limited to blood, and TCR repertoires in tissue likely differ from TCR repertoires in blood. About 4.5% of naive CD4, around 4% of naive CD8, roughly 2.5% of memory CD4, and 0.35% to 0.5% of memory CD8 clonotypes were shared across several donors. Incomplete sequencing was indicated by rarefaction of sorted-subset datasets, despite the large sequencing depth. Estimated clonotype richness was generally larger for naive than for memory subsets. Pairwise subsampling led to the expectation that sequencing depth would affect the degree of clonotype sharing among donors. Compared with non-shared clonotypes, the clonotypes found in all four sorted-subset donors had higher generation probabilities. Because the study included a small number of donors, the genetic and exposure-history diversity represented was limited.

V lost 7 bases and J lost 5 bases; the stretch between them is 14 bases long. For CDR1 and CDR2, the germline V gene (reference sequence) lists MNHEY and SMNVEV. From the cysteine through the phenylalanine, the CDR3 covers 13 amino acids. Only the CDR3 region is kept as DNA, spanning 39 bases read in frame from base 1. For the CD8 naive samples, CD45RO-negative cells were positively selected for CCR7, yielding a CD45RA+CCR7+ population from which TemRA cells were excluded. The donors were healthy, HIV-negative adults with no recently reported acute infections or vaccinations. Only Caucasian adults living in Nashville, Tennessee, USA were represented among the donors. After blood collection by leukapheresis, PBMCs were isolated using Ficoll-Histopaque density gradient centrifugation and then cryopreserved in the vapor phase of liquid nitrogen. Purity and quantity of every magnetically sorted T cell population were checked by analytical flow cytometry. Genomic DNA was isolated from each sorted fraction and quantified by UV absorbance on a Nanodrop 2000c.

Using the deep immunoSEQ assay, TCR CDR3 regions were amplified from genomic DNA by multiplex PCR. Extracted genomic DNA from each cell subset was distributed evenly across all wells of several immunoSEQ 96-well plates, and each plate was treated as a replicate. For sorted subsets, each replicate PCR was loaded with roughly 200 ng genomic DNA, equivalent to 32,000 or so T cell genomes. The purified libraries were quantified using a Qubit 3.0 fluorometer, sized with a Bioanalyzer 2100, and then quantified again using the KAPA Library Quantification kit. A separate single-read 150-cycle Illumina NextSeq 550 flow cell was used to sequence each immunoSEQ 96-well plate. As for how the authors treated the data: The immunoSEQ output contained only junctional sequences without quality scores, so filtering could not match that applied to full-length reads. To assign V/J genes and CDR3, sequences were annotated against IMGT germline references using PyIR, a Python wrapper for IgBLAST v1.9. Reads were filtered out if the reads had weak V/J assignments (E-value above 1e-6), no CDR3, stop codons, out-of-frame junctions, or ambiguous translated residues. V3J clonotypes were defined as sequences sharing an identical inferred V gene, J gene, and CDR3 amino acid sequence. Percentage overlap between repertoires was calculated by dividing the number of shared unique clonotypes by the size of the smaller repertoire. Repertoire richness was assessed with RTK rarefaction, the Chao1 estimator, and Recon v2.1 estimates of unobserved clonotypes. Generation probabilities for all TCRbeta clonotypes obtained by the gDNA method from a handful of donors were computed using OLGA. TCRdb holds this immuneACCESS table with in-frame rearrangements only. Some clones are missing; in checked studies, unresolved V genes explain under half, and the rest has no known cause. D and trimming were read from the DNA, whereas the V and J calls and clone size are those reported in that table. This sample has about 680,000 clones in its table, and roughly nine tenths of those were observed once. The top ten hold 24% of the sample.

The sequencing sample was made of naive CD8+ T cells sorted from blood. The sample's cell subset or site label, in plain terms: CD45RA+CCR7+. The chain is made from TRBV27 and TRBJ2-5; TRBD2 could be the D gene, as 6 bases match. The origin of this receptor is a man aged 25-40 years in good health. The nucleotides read TGTGCCAGCACCCCGCGGGGCCGGGAGACCCAGTACTTC. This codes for CASTPRGRETQYF.